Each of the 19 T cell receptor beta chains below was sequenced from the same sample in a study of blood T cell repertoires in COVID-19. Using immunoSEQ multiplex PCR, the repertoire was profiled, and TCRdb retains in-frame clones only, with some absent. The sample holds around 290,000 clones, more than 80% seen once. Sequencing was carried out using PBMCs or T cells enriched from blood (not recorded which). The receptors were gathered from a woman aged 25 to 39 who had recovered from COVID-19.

The CDR3 sequence is CASNTGQTYEQYF. As DNA, the CDR3 is TGCGCCAGCAACACCGGACAGACCTACGAGCAGTACTTC. The V and J genes are TRBV5-1 and TRBJ2-7; a possible D gene is TRBD1 (6 bases). Germline values: CDR1 SGHRS, CDR2 YFSETQ. The CDR3 has 13 amino acids. Deletions cut 6 bases from V and 2 bases from J, with 12 bases between.

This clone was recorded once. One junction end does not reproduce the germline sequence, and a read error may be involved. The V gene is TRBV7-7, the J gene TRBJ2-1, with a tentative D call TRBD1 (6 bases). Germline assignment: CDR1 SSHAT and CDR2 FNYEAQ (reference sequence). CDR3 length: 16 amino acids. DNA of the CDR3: TGTGCTAGCAGCTTAAGTCCTGGGGGCAGTGGGAATGAGCAGTTCTTC. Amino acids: CASSLSPGGSGNEQFF.

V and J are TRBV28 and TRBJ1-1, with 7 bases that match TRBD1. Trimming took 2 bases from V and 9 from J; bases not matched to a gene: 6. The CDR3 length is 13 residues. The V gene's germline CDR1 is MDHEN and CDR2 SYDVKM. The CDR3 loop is CASSLEETGKAFF. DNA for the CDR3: TGTGCCAGCAGTTTAGAGGAGACAGGGAAAGCTTTCTTT.

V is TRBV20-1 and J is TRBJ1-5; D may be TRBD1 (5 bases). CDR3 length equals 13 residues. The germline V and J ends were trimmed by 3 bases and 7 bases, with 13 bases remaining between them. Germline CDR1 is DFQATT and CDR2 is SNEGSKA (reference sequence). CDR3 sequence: CSASNGGDQPQHF. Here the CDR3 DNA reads TGCAGTGCTAGTAACGGGGGGGACCAGCCCCAGCATTTT.

The CDR3 spells CASSVAAGAGDTQYF. Written as DNA, the CDR3 is TGTGCCAGCAGCGTAGCGGCGGGAGCGGGAGATACGCAGTATTTT. The chain carries TRBV9 and TRBJ2-3; 7 bases are a match to TRBD2. Germline V CDR1 and CDR2: SGDLS, YYNGEE. The CDR3 runs 15 residues. Germline trimming cut 0 bases from V and 5 bases from J; bases unmatched to any gene: 6. Full variable domain (remainder filled in from reference TRBV9 and TRBJ2-3): DSGVTQTPKHLITATGQRVTLRCSPRSGDLSVYWYQQSLDQGLQFLIQYYNGEERAKGNILERFSAQQFPDLHSELNLSSLELGDSALYFCASSVAAGAGDTQYFGPGTRLTVL.

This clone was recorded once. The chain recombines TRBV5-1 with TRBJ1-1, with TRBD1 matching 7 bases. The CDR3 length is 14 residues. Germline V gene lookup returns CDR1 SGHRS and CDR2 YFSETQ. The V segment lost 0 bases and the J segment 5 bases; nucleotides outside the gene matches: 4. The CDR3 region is CASSLDRGATEAFF. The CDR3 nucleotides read TGCGCCAGCAGCTTGGACAGGGGAGCGACTGAAGCTTTCTTT.

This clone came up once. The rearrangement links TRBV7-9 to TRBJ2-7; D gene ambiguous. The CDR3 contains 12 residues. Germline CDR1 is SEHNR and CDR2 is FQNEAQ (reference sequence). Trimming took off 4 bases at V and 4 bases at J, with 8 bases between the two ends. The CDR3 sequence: CASSSTTYEQYF. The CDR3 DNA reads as TGTGCCAGCAGCTCTACTACATACGAGCAGTACTTC.

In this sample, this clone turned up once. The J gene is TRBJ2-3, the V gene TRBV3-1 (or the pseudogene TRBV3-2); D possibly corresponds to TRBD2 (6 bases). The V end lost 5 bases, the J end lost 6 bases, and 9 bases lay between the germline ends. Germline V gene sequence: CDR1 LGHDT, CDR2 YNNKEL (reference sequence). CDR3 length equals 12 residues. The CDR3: CASSIRGDTQYF. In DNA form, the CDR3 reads TGTGCCAGCAGCATCCGGGGGGATACGCAGTATTTT.

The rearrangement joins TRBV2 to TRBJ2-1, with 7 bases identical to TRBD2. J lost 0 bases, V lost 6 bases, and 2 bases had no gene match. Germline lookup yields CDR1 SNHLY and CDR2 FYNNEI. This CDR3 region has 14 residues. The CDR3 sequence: CASRRESSYNEQFF. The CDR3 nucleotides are TGTGCCAGCAGGCGGGAGAGCTCCTACAATGAGCAGTTCTTC.

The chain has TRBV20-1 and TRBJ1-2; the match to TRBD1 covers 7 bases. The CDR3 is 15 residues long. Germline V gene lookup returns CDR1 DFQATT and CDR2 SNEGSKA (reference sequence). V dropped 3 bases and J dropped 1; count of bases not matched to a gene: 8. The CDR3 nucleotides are TGCAGTGCTAGTGCCAGGGGGACATTTAACTATGGCTACACCTTC. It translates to CSASARGTFNYGYTF.

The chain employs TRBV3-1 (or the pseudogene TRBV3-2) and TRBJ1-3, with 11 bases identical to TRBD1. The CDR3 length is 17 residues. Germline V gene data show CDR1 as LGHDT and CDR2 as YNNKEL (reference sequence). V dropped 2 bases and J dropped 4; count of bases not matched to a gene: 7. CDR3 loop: CASSQQWGQGGGNTIYF. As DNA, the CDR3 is TGTGCCAGCAGCCAACAGTGGGGACAGGGGGGCGGAAACACCATATATTTT.

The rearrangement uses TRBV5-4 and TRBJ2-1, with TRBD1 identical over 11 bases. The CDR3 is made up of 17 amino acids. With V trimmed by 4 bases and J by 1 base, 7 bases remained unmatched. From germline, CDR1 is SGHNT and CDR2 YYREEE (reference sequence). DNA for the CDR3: TGTGCCAGCAGCGCTGGACAGGGGGCGGTATCCTACAATGAGCAGTTCTTC. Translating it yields CASSAGQGAVSYNEQFF.

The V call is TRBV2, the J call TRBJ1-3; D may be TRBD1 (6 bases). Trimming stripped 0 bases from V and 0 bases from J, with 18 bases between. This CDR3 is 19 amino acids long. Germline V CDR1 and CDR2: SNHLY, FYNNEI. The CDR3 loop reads CASSEAGKVSRGSGNTIYF. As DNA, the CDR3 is TGTGCCAGCAGTGAAGCGGGGAAGGTTTCCAGGGGCTCTGGAAACACCATATATTTT.

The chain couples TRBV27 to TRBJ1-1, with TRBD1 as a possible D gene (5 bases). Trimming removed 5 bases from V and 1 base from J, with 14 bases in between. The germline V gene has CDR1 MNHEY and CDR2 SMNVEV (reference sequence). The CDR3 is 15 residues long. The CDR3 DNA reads TGTGCCAGCAGTCTCAGGGCCCTGGGGAACACTGAAGCTTTCTTT. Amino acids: CASSLRALGNTEAFF.

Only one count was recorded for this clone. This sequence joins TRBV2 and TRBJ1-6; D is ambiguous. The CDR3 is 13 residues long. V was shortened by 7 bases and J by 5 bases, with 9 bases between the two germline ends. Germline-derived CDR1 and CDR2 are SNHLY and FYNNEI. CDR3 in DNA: TGTGCCAGCATGTACATGAATAATTCACCCCTCCACTTT. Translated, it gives CASMYMNNSPLHF. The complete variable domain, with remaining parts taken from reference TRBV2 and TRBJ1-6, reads EPEVTQTPSHQVTQMGQEVILRCVPISNHLYFYWYRQILGQKVEFLVSFYNNEISEKSEIFDDQFSVERPDGSNFTLKIRSTKLEDSAMYFCASMYMNNSPLHFGNGTRLTVT.

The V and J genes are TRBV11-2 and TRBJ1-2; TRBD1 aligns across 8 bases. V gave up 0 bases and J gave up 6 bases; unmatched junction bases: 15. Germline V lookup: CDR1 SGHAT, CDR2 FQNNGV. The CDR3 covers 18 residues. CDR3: CASSLDGSGGYVSNGYTF. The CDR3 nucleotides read TGTGCCAGCAGCTTAGATGGGTCAGGGGGCTATGTATCGAATGGCTACACCTTC.

The CDR3 is CASSHEGLSRPSTDTQYF. In DNA, the CDR3 is TGTGCCAGCAGCCATGAGGGTCTGTCGAGACCTAGCACAGATACGCAGTATTTT. The chain uses TRBV28 and TRBJ2-3; maybe TRBD2 (5 bases). The V and J ends lost 6 bases and 0 bases respectively, with 22 bases between them. CDR3 length: 18 residues. CDR1 MDHEN and CDR2 SYDVKM come from the germline V gene.

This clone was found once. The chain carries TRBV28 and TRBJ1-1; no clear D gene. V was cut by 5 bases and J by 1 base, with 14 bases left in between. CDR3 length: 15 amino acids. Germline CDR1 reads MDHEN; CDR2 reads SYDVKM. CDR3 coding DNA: TGTGCCAGCAGTCCCCATCGGACTTCGAACACTGAAGCTTTCTTT. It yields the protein CASSPHRTSNTEAFF.

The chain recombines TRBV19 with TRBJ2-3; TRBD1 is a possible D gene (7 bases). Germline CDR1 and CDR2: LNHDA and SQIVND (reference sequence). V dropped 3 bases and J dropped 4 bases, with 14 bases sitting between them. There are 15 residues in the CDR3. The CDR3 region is CASSISDRDSDTQYF. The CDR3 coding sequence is TGTGCCAGTAGTATTTCCGACAGGGACTCAGATACGCAGTATTTT. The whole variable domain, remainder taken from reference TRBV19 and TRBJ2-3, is DGGITQSPKYLFRKEGQNVTLSCEQNLNHDAMYWYRQDPGQGLRLIYYSQIVNDFQKGDIAEGYSVSREKKESFPLTVTSAQKNPTAFYLCASSISDRDSDTQYFGPGTRLTVL.